This T cell receptor (beta chain) was documented in a study of identical twins listed by TCRdb under 2016. Regarding the research as a whole: The study deep-sequenced TCR alpha and beta repertoires from monozygotic twins, unrelated adults of various ages and cord blood to test whether fetal clonotypes persist. To rule out contamination, replicate twin experiments were performed at different times with different library preparation protocols.

Every donor was a healthy Caucasian. Three pairs of female monozygotic twins, all aged roughly 18 to 29 years, were included in the twin cohort. RNA for TCR libraries was isolated from peripheral blood mononuclear cells. This clonotype was seen repeatedly, ten times or more. The target of this receptor is not known. No clone much larger than this one lies a single base away; base qualities are absent. The library relied on 5' RACE. The instrument was an Illumina HiSeq 2000. A universal primer binding site was introduced by template switching, and a unique molecular identifier was present in the final cDNA, enabling accurate counting of TCR cDNA molecules. Specific primers in the conserved constant-segment region were used to synthesize first-strand cDNA for TCR alpha and beta chains. To control for contamination, every cDNA library was double barcoded, receiving both a SMART-Mk sample barcode and Illumina barcodes. TruSeq adapter sequences and Illumina sample barcodes were added in two successive PCR steps. Sequencing of the TCR alpha and beta cDNA libraries was done on the Illumina HiSeq platform using custom primers. Turning to the authors' computational methods: Unique molecular identifiers were extracted from raw reads with MiGEC, and CDR3 positions were determined with MiXCR. For each individual, recombination models were inferred using an EM algorithm with the repgenHMM and IGoR tools. Shared clonotypes were analyzed with the tcR package in R, and sharing was normalized by the product of cloneset sizes. To study raw recombination without the effects of thymic and clonal selection, out-of-frame nonproductive sequences were analyzed. TCRdb trimmed public reads at Q25 via fastp, called clones via MiXCR and kept in-frame beta chains. Rows matching on CDR3 protein sequence are summarized as one entry with the most common DNA and genes. The V and J calls come from TCRdb's annotation, not from the publication. In all, the sample holds 500,000 to 650,000 distinct CDR3 sequences, and just over 7% of those were seen once. The ten largest clones represent about 1.5% of the sample.

General findings and caveats noted by the study authors: Invariant T cells such as MAIT and iNKT could partly confound zero-insertion analyses, although diverse VJ usage argued against such confounding for most clonotypes. Out-of-frame TCR alpha sharing in monozygotic twins was systematically underestimated by recombination models, whereas sharing between unrelated individuals was in agreement with the recombination models. Because the same donors could not be followed over many years, the conclusions depended on cross-sectional statistical analysis. Abundant cord blood beta clonotypes had fewer insertions, young adult naive repertoires showed a similar but weaker trend, and memory repertoires showed no such trend. Compared with coincidental sharing between unrelated individuals, out-of-frame TCR alpha sequences shared between twins showed an excess of sequences with low generation probability. The excess sharing between twins in beta out-of-frame sequences was weaker because fewer shared sequences reduced the signal-to-noise ratio.

The V end loses 4 bases and the J end loses 10 bases, and a stretch of 24 bases separates them. Taken from cysteine to phenylalanine, the CDR3 has 16 residues. CDR3 DNA only is kept here, 48 bases in frame from base 1. CDR1 is given as SGHRS and CDR2 as YFSETQ, both from the germline V gene. This sample was shared with a second study, whose subject was yellow fever vaccine responses in identical twins. As described in the second report: According to the authors, in identical twins the way T cells responded to vaccination appeared partly convergent and partly personalized. In identical twins, the study followed T cell clones that responded to the vaccine with precision.

This sequence uses TRBV5-1 and TRBJ2-1; the D match is possibly TRBD1 or TRBD2, with 5 bases aligned in each. Sequenced material: PBMCs. This TCR came from a woman between 18 and 30 years old in good health. The nucleotide sequence is given as TGCGCCAGCAGCCTATCCGGGACCATGGGTGGAGACGAGCAGTTCTTC. It codes for CASSLSGTMGGDEQFF.